This T cell receptor (beta chain) was sequenced in a study of blood T cell repertoires in COVID-19. Study context: Sites across the United States, Italy and Spain contributed samples from acute and convalescent COVID-19.

The CDR3 is 13 amino acids. V was cut by 5 bases and J by 2 bases, with 10 bases left in between. Germline CDR1 is MNHEY and CDR2 is SMNVEV (reference sequence). TCRdb's copy holds only in-frame clones and misses some; the assay was immunoSEQ multiplex PCR. This repertoire shows some 140,000 clones, 84% found once; its top ten account for over 1.1%. The TCR originated in a man in his sixties with acute or convalescent COVID-19. The sample consisted of peripheral blood. The genes are TRBV27 and TRBJ2-7; a weak D match, TRBD2 (5 bases). CDR3 protein: CASSRRETYEQYF. CDR3 bases: TGTGCCAGCAGTCGACGGGAAACCTACGAGCAGTACTTC.